The T cell receptor (beta chain) under discussion was sequenced for a study of radiation and T cells in renal cell carcinoma. Trimming cost V 0 bases and J 0 bases, with 13 bases left between them. The V gene's germline CDR1 is SGHNT and CDR2 YYREEE (reference sequence). This CDR3 has 16 residues. Only in-frame clones appear in the TCRdb table, and some are missing; sequencing was by immunoSEQ multiplex PCR. Among 100,000 to 150,000 clones listed, around 81% were seen once. Time point reported: blood 2 weeks post-SBRT. Regarding treatment: 15 Gy SBRT to primary tumor, nephrectomy 4 weeks later. The TCR was taken from a man in his forties or fifties with renal cell carcinoma. The V and J genes are TRBV5-4 and TRBJ2-7; D is uncertain. The material was blood, obtained from a patient whose treatment included radiotherapy and nephrectomy. CDR3 in amino acids: CASSLGALGSSYEQYF. The CDR3 bases are TGTGCCAGCAGCTTGGGAGCGTTAGGAAGCTCCTACGAGCAGTACTTC.